This TCR beta chain was observed in a study of spatial heterogeneity in lung cancer. The time point: sample taken at primary tumor resection. Unsorted whole RNA from tumor, nontumor lung or frozen PBMC underwent sequencing. TCRdb reprocessed the 5' RACE reads with MiXCR, giving one entry per CDR3 protein. The sample records approximately 92,000 distinct CDR3 sequences, more than 10% being singletons. This clonotype was seen only a few times. The receptor was derived from a male donor with early-stage non-small cell lung cancer. Here the sequenced sample was PBMCs, taken at surgery.

The CDR3 sequence is CASSPRIDYGQGRAQYF. CDR3 nucleotide sequence: TGTGCCAGCAGCCCCAGAATAGATTATGGACAGGGAAGGGCCCAGTACTTC. The chain employs TRBV7-2 and TRBJ2-5; TRBD1 agrees at 8 bases. V trimming: 5 bases; J trimming: 9 bases; junction bases outside the gene matches: 20. The CDR3 has 17 amino acids. Germline V gives CDR1 SGHTA, CDR2 FQGNSA.